One and the same sample provided the 19 T cell receptor beta chains below, sequenced in a study of cytomegalovirus exposure and HLA in healthy donors. The PCR made use of 60 Vbeta and 13 Jbeta primers. Sequencing used immunoSEQ multiplex PCR; TCRdb keeps in-frame clones, though not all of them. The sample contains tens of thousands of clones, about 85% of which appear only once. The sample taken for sequencing was PBMCs. Receptor source: a girl aged 2 to 10 in good health and CMV-seropositive.

The chain is built from TRBV9 and TRBJ1-2; D possibly corresponds to TRBD1 (6 bases). CDR3 length: 12 amino acids. From germline, CDR1 is SGDLS and CDR2 YYNGEE. V was shortened by 9 bases and J by 12 bases, with 21 bases between the two germline ends. The CDR3 sequence: CATDRIGYGHTF. In DNA form, the CDR3 reads TGTGCCACGGACAGAATCGGATATGGGCACACCTTC.

The chain is built from TRBV25-1 and TRBJ1-2; the D is unclear. Germline V gene sequence: CDR1 MGHDK, CDR2 SYGVNS. Trimming removed 4 bases from V and 8 bases from J, with 14 bases in between. The CDR3 length is 13 residues. The CDR3 protein is CASSAAGWNGYTF. Written as DNA, the CDR3 is TGTGCCAGCAGTGCGGCAGGATGGAACGGCTACACCTTC.

V gene TRBV9 combines with J gene TRBJ2-2, with 9 nucleotides matching TRBD2. CDR3 length equals 16 residues. Germline V gives CDR1 SGDLS, CDR2 YYNGEE. With 3 bases clipped from V and 3 bases from J, the junction kept 6 bases outside the gene matches. This chain's CDR3 is CASSGVAGVDTGELFF. In DNA form, the CDR3 reads TGTGCCAGCAGCGGAGTAGCGGGAGTAGACACCGGGGAGCTGTTTTTT. Combining the CDR3 with reference TRBV9 and TRBJ2-2 gives the whole variable domain DSGVTQTPKHLITATGQRVTLRCSPRSGDLSVYWYQQSLDQGLQFLIQYYNGEERAKGNILERFSAQQFPDLHSELNLSSLELGDSALYFCASSGVAGVDTGELFFGEGSRLTVL.

V usage is TRBV5-1 and J usage is TRBJ2-6, with D maybe TRBD1 (6 bases). CDR1 and CDR2 (germline): SGHRS, YFSETQ. CDR3 size: 15 residues. V was pared by 3 bases and J by 2 bases, with 9 bases between. DNA for the CDR3: TGCGCCAGCAGCTCTGAGGGGGCTGGGGCCAACGTCCTGACTTTC. This gives the protein CASSSEGAGANVLTF.

V usage is TRBV18 and J usage is TRBJ1-1; possibly TRBD1 for D (6 bases). This CDR3 is 12 amino acids long. V lost 4 bases and J 8 bases, leaving 11 bases between the germline ends. Germline assignment: CDR1 KGHSH and CDR2 LQKENI. CDR3 in amino acids: CASSLQGLEAFF. DNA of the CDR3: TGTGCCAGCTCACTCCAGGGGTTGGAAGCTTTCTTT.

V is TRBV29-1 and J is TRBJ2-1; TRBD2 agrees at 9 bases. The J segment lost 5 bases and the V segment lost 6 bases, leaving 5 bases of the junction unmatched. This CDR3 spans 13 amino acids. Germline V gene sequence: CDR1 SQVTM, CDR2 ANQGSEA. The chain's CDR3 is CSVGGLADNEQFF. The CDR3 DNA follows: TGCAGCGTGGGGGGACTAGCAGACAATGAGCAGTTCTTC.

Concerning this clone itself: A junction boundary mismatches the germline segment, possibly from a read error. V is TRBV6-1 and J is TRBJ2-7; 8 bases map to TRBD1. CDR1 MNHNS and CDR2 SASEGT come from the germline V gene. The CDR3 spans 15 residues. The CDR3 DNA sequence: TGTGCCTCCACGCCTCGGACAGGGTTCTCCCACGAGCAGTACTTC. It specifies CASTPRTGFSHEQYF.

The genes are TRBV6-1 and TRBJ2-1; 7 positions match TRBD1. The CDR3 has 16 residues. J lost 1 base, V lost 3 bases, and 6 bases had no gene match. CDR1 and CDR2 from the germline V gene are MNHNS and SASEGT. Here the CDR3 reads CASSDGRGFSYNEQFF. For the CDR3, the DNA is TGTGCCAGCAGTGACGGCAGGGGGTTTTCCTACAATGAGCAGTTCTTC.

The chain is built from TRBV28 and TRBJ1-1; D remains ambiguous. The CDR3 runs to 13 residues. V lost 2 bases and J lost 5, with 9 bases in between. The V gene's germline CDR1 is MDHEN and CDR2 SYDVKM. The CDR3 DNA is TGTGCCAGCAGTTTACGGGTGAGGACTGAAGCTTTCTTT. Protein product: CASSLRVRTEAFF.

V and J are TRBV28 and TRBJ1-1, with a weak D call TRBD1 (6 bases). V shed 3 bases and J shed 11 bases, with 16 bases lying between them. CDR3 size: 13 residues. Germline V CDR1 and CDR2: MDHEN, SYDVKM. CDR3 in amino acids: CASSFVQGGFAFF. CDR3 nucleotide sequence: TGTGCCAGCAGTTTTGTACAGGGCGGGTTTGCTTTCTTT. Using reference TRBV28 and TRBJ1-1 for the parts outside the CDR3, the full variable domain is DVKVTQSSRYLVKRTGEKVFLECVQDMDHENMFWYRQDPGLGLRLIYFSYDVKMKEKGDIPEGYSVSREKKERFSLILESASTNQTSMYLCASSFVQGGFAFFGQGTRLTVV.

V is TRBV7-8 and J is TRBJ2-7; 12 positions agree with TRBD2. The V and J ends lost 3 bases and 1 base, in that order; junction bases with no gene match: 4. Germline CDR1 and CDR2: SGHVS and FQNEAQ. There are 16 residues in the CDR3. In DNA form, the CDR3 reads TGTGCCAGCAGCTTCGGGGGACTAGCGGGTTCCTACGAGCAGTACTTC. Protein product: CASSFGGLAGSYEQYF.

The chain couples TRBV10-3 to TRBJ2-3; maybe TRBD2 (5 bases). Germline CDR1 reads ENHRY; CDR2 reads SYGVKD. The CDR3 runs 14 residues. The V end lost 3 bases, the J end lost 2 bases, and 9 bases lay between the germline ends. The CDR3 DNA is TGTGCCATCAGTGAAACAGACTACACAGATACGCAGTATTTT. It encodes CAISETDYTDTQYF.

The rearrangement joins TRBV19 to TRBJ1-5; D gene ambiguous. The length of the CDR3 is 15 residues. The germline V and J ends were trimmed by 9 bases and 0 bases, with 15 bases remaining between them. Germline loops: CDR1 LNHDA, CDR2 SQIVND (reference sequence). As DNA, the CDR3 is TGTGCCAGCCTCTTCCGAGAGGATAGCAATCAGCCCCAGCATTTT. Amino acid sequence: CASLFREDSNQPQHF.

The genes are TRBV4-3 and TRBJ1-2, with D possibly being TRBD1 (6 bases). V lost 0 bases, J lost 4 bases, and 21 bases lay in between. The CDR3 contains 18 residues. Germline CDR1 LGHNA, CDR2 YSLEER. CDR3 amino acids: CASSQEFMVQGNLYGYTF. CDR3 bases: TGCGCCAGCAGCCAAGAATTTATGGTACAGGGAAACCTCTATGGCTACACCTTC.

This clone was observed a single time. The V gene is TRBV30, the J gene TRBJ1-4; TRBD1 matches 7 bases. The CDR3 runs to 16 residues. Germline V CDR1 and CDR2: GTSNPN, SVGIG (reference sequence). V shed 3 bases and J 0 bases; nucleotides not matched to a gene: 7. CDR3 DNA: TGTGCCTGGAGATCGACAGGGTTCACAACTAATGAAAAACTGTTTTTT. Encoded protein: CAWRSTGFTTNEKLFF. Drawing the rest from reference TRBV30 and TRBJ1-4, the complete variable domain is SQTIHQWPATLVQPVGSPLSLECTVEGTSNPNLYWYRQAAGRGLQLLFYSVGIGQISSEVPQNLSASRPQDRQFILSSKKLLLSDSGFYLCAWRSTGFTTNEKLFFGSGTQLSVL.

This clone was detected a few times. The junction does not match germline at one end; this may be a read error. For the CDR3, the DNA is TGCGCCAGCAGCTTGATTACAGGGCCGAACATTGAAGCTTTCTTT. It encodes CASSLITGPNIEAFF. The chain joins TRBV5-1 to TRBJ1-1; a weak D match, TRBD1 (6 bases). Per the germline V gene, CDR1 is SGHRS and CDR2 is YFSETQ. There are 15 residues in the CDR3.

The rearrangement joins TRBV5-8 to TRBJ2-5, with D maybe TRBD1 (5 bases). V lost 1 base, J lost 2 bases, and 9 bases lay in between. The germline gives CDR1 SGHTS, CDR2 YDEGEE. This CDR3 has 14 amino acids. CDR3 protein: CASSLFRAQETQYF. The DNA of the CDR3 is TGTGCCAGCAGCTTGTTCAGGGCACAAGAGACCCAGTACTTC.

The chain joins TRBV19 to TRBJ1-4; D perhaps matches TRBD1 (5 bases). Germline lookup yields CDR1 LNHDA and CDR2 SQIVND (reference sequence). The CDR3 sequence is 14 residues long. The V gene lost 4 bases and the J gene lost 7 bases, with 13 bases spanning the gap. This CDR3 is CASSTGGGREKLFF. For the CDR3, the DNA is TGTGCCAGTAGTACGGGGGGTGGCCGTGAAAAACTGTTTTTT. The complete variable domain, with remaining parts taken from reference TRBV19 and TRBJ1-4, reads DGGITQSPKYLFRKEGQNVTLSCEQNLNHDAMYWYRQDPGQGLRLIYYSQIVNDFQKGDIAEGYSVSREKKESFPLTVTSAQKNPTAFYLCASSTGGGREKLFFGSGTQLSVL.

The chain links TRBV10-3 to TRBJ2-7; a weak D match, TRBD2 (7 bases). The CDR3 sequence is 14 residues long. Germline lookup yields CDR1 ENHRY and CDR2 SYGVKD. V lost 3 bases, J lost 4 bases, and 13 bases lay in between. The CDR3 here is CAISEGRGKYEQYF. CDR3 sequence (DNA): TGTGCCATCAGTGAAGGGAGGGGGAAATACGAGCAGTACTTC.